A single sample is the source of the 15 T cell receptor beta chains below, sequenced in a study of T cell changes during pregnancy in multiple sclerosis. Generated by immunoSEQ multiplex PCR, the TCRdb table keeps only in-frame clones and is missing some. The profile shows about 65,000 clones, around 94% of them singletons. Material: CD8+ T cells from peripheral blood mononuclear cells, obtained in the third trimester of pregnancy. The receptors originated from a female donor in good health, enrolled as a control in a pregnancy study.

The gene calls are TRBV4-3 and TRBJ2-2; the match to TRBD1 covers 7 bases. V shed 0 bases and J 7 bases; nucleotides not matched to a gene: 11. Germline loops: CDR1 LGHNA, CDR2 YSLEER. The CDR3 is 17 residues long. Written as DNA, the CDR3 is TGCGCCAGCAGCCAAGACATTCCCGGACAGGTCAGCGGGGAGCTGTTTTTT. Translating it yields CASSQDIPGQVSGELFF.

V usage is TRBV6-5 and J usage is TRBJ2-5; perhaps TRBD2 as D (5 bases). Germline V CDR1 and CDR2: MNHEY, SVGAGI. The germline V and J ends were trimmed by 5 bases and 9 bases, with 16 bases remaining between them. The CDR3 sequence is 13 residues long. CDR3 sequence (DNA): TGTGCCAGCAGTACCTCATGGACCGGGGCCCAGTACTTC. It specifies CASSTSWTGAQYF.

The chain combines TRBV7-9 with TRBJ2-3; D unclear. Germline V gene sequence: CDR1 SEHNR, CDR2 FQNEAQ (reference sequence). This CDR3 has 14 residues. The V and J ends lost 5 bases and 1 base respectively, with 10 bases between them. The CDR3 sequence: CASSPPLGTDTQYF. The CDR3, as DNA: TGTGCCAGCAGCCCGCCCCTAGGCACAGATACGCAGTATTTT.

The rearrangement uses TRBV27 and TRBJ1-2, with D tentatively TRBD1 (5 bases). The length of the CDR3 is 15 residues. The V and J ends lost 8 bases and 4 bases respectively, with 20 bases between them. Germline V CDR1 and CDR2: MNHEY, SMNVEV (reference sequence). This CDR3 is CASRDAGGGPYGYTF. CDR3 sequence (DNA): TGTGCCAGCCGCGACGCTGGGGGGGGACCCTATGGCTACACCTTC.

This clone was recorded once. The rearrangement joins TRBV30 to TRBJ1-4, with TRBD1 as a possible D gene (6 bases). Per the germline V gene, CDR1 is GTSNPN and CDR2 is SVGIG (reference sequence). Deletions cut 1 base from V and 8 bases from J, with 14 bases between. This CDR3 comprises 14 residues. The CDR3 DNA is TGTGCCTGGAGTGAAGGGGGGGGTGCCGAAAAACTGTTTTTT. This sequence encodes CAWSEGGGAEKLFF.

This sequence joins TRBV9 and TRBJ1-2, with a weak D call TRBD1 (5 bases). V lost 3 bases, J lost 3 bases, and 12 bases lay in between. There are 14 residues in the CDR3. Germline lookup yields CDR1 SGDLS and CDR2 YYNGEE. CDR3 in amino acids: CASSGAGGDYGYTF. CDR3 bases: TGTGCCAGCAGCGGCGCCGGGGGGGACTATGGCTACACCTTC.

The chain links TRBV11-2 to TRBJ1-1; tentatively, D is TRBD1 (6 bases). V was clipped by 5 bases and J by 3 bases, with 10 bases between them. Germline-derived CDR1 and CDR2 are SGHAT and FQNNGV. The CDR3 has 13 residues. In DNA form, the CDR3 reads TGTGCCAGCAGCCCCGCAGGGGACACTGAAGCTTTCTTT. Amino acids: CASSPAGDTEAFF.

The rearrangement links TRBV28 to TRBJ1-4; D is uncertain. The CDR3 is 17 amino acids. Looked up from germline, CDR1 is MDHEN and CDR2 is SYDVKM. Trimming cost V 6 bases and J 0 bases, with 17 bases left between them. The chain's CDR3 is CASRKPQPSATNEKLFF. The CDR3 DNA follows: TGTGCCAGCAGAAAGCCCCAACCGTCCGCAACTAATGAAAAACTGTTTTTT.

V usage is TRBV11-2 and J usage is TRBJ2-3, with D perhaps matching TRBD2 (5 bases). The CDR3 totals 16 residues. V was clipped by 5 bases and J by 6 bases, with 21 bases between them. Germline V gives CDR1 SGHAT, CDR2 FQNNGV. In DNA form, the CDR3 reads TGTGCCAGCAGCCCCGCGCGGGTGGTCCGCATGGATACGCAGTATTTT. Its translation is CASSPARVVRMDTQYF.

The chain employs TRBV27 and TRBJ1-3; no definite D call. CDR1 and CDR2 from the germline V gene are MNHEY and SMNVEV (reference sequence). This CDR3 has 14 residues. Trimming took 7 bases from V and 0 from J, leaving 10 bases between them. CDR3 sequence: CASKSQISGNTIYF. CDR3 nucleotide sequence: TGTGCCAGCAAGTCACAGATCTCTGGAAACACCATATATTTT.

This chain links TRBV2 with TRBJ2-7, with 7 bases fitting TRBD2. J was trimmed by 2 bases and V by 8 bases; bases with no gene match: 9. The CDR3 runs 14 residues. Germline V gene sequence: CDR1 SNHLY, CDR2 FYNNEI. The CDR3 DNA reads TGTGCCAGCCTCGGCGGGGGTCGACCCTACGAGCAGTACTTC. Its protein product is CASLGGGRPYEQYF.

The rearrangement joins TRBV29-1 to TRBJ2-7, with 9 bases identical to TRBD1. The CDR3 is 14 amino acids. V dropped 3 bases and J dropped 4; count of bases not matched to a gene: 7. Germline V gene lookup returns CDR1 SQVTM and CDR2 ANQGSEA. This CDR3 reads CSVDGGQGLYEQYF. CDR3 bases: TGCAGCGTTGATGGGGGACAGGGCTTGTACGAGCAGTACTTC.

The chain uses TRBV9 and TRBJ2-1; the match to TRBD1 covers 7 bases. The germline gives CDR1 SGDLS, CDR2 YYNGEE. V trimming: 0 bases; J trimming: 9 bases; junction bases outside the gene matches: 12. This CDR3 contains 16 residues. The CDR3 DNA sequence: TGTGCCAGCAGCGTAGGGAACAGGGGTCGGTCTGGTGAGCAGTTCTTC. The encoded protein is CASSVGNRGRSGEQFF. Drawing the rest from reference TRBV9 and TRBJ2-1, the complete variable domain is DSGVTQTPKHLITATGQRVTLRCSPRSGDLSVYWYQQSLDQGLQFLIQYYNGEERAKGNILERFSAQQFPDLHSELNLSSLELGDSALYFCASSVGNRGRSGEQFFGPGTRLTVL.

This clone was detected only once. V gene TRBV7-9 combines with J gene TRBJ2-1; TRBD1 matches at 8 bases. Germline lookup yields CDR1 SEHNR and CDR2 FQNEAQ (reference sequence). The V gene end was trimmed by 4 bases and the J gene end by 0 bases; junction bases not matched to a gene: 8. The CDR3 has 17 amino acids. DNA for the CDR3: TGTGCCAGCAGCTCCGTTAGGACAGGGAGCTCCTACAATGAGCAGTTCTTC. Amino acid sequence: CASSSVRTGSSYNEQFF.

This chain uses TRBV6-4 with TRBJ1-1; D is unresolved. Trimming removed 3 bases at V and 9 bases at J, with 17 bases between. This CDR3 is 14 amino acids long. The germline gives CDR1 MRHNA, CDR2 SNTAGT. CDR3 sequence reads: CASSEHLGGVKAFF. CDR3 bases: TGTGCCAGCAGTGAACATTTAGGCGGGGTGAAAGCTTTCTTT.